This entry lists 5 T cell receptor beta chains sequenced from one sample in a study of beta chain features in type 1 diabetes. Reverse transcription of all isolated RNA meant that expressed TCRB transcripts were sequenced. Sequenced by immunoSEQ multiplex PCR; TCRdb stores in-frame clones only, minus some. The profile shows some 500,000 clones, approximately 10% of them singletons. The sample comprised naive CD4+ T cells from blood. These TCRs come from a woman under 30 in good health.

V usage is TRBV7-9 and J usage is TRBJ1-5, with D possibly being TRBD1 (6 bases). The CDR3 is made up of 15 amino acids. Germline CDR1 SEHNR, CDR2 FQNEAQ (reference sequence). V was clipped by 5 bases and J by 7 bases, with 18 bases between them. The CDR3 bases are TGTGCCAGCAGCGTAGGGACACAGATTGGCCAGCCCCAGCATTTT. As protein: CASSVGTQIGQPQHF.

The chain couples TRBV7-3 to TRBJ2-5; the D is unclear. Germline V lookup: CDR1 SGHTA, CDR2 FQGTGA. The CDR3 spans 15 residues. Trimming pared 6 bases from V and 5 bases from J, leaving 19 bases between. The DNA of the CDR3 is TGTGCCAGCAGGGTTGGGATGAACCCTACGGAGACCCAGTACTTC. Its protein is CASRVGMNPTETQYF.

CDR3 region: CASNIIAGGSDEQFF. The DNA of the CDR3 is TGCGCCAGCAACATCATAGCGGGAGGAAGCGATGAGCAGTTCTTC. This chain connects TRBV5-1 to TRBJ2-1; 10 positions agree with TRBD2. CDR1 is SGHRS, CDR2 YFSETQ, per germline. This CDR3 is 15 amino acids long. V was clipped by 6 bases and J by 8 bases; unmatched bases: 11.

This chain connects TRBV7-2 to TRBJ2-1; TRBD1 or TRBD2 may be the D gene (5 bases each). The V end was cut by 3 bases, the J end by 9 bases, with 18 bases between. The CDR3 has 15 residues. In germline, CDR1 is SGHTA, CDR2 FQGNSA. CDR3 amino acids: CASSLGRVGQSEQFF. The CDR3 bases are TGTGCCAGCAGCTTGGGGCGGGTGGGGCAGAGTGAGCAGTTCTTC.

This clone has a handful of counts. This chain uses TRBV7-9 with TRBJ2-1; perhaps TRBD2 as D (5 bases). V lost 5 bases, J lost 8 bases, and 7 bases lay in between. Germline CDR1 is SEHNR and CDR2 is FQNEAQ (reference sequence). The CDR3 spans 11 residues. The CDR3 here is CASSKRDEQFF. The DNA for the CDR3 is TGTGCCAGCAGCAAGAGGGATGAGCAGTTCTTC. The full variable domain, rest sourced from reference TRBV7-9 and TRBJ2-1, is DTGVSQNPRHKITKRGQNVTFRCDPISEHNRLYWYRQTLGQGPEFLTYFQNEAQLEKSRLLSDRFSAERPKGSFSTLEIQRTEQGDSAMYLCASSKRDEQFFGPGTRLTVL.